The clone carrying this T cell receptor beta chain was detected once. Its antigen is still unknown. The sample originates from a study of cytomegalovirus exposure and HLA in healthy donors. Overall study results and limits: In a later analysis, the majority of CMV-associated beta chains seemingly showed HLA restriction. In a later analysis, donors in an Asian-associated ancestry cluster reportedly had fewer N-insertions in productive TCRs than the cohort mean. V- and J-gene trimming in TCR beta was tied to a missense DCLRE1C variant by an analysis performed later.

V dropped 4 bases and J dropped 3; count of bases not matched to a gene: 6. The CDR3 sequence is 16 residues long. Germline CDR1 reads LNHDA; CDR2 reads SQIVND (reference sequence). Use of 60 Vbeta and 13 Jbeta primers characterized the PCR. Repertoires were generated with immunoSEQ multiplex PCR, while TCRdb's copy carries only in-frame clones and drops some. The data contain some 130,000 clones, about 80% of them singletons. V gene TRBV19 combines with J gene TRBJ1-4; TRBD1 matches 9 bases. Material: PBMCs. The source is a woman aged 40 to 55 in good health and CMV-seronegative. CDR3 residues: CASSTGTGRSNEKLFF. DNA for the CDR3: TGTGCCAGTAGTACGGGGACAGGGCGGTCTAATGAAAAACTGTTTTTT.